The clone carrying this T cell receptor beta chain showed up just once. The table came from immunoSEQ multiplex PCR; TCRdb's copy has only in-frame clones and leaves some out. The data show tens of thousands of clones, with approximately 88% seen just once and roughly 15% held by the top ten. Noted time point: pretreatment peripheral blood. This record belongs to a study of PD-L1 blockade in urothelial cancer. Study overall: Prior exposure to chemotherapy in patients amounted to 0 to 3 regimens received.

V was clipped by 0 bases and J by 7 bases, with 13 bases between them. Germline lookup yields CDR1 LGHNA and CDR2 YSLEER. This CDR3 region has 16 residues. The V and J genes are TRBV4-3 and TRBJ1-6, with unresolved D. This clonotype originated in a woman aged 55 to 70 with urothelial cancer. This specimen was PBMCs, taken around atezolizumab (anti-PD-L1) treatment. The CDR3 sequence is CASSQEFGRGNSPLHF. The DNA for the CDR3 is TGCGCCAGCAGCCAAGAGTTCGGACGGGGAAATTCACCCCTCCACTTT.